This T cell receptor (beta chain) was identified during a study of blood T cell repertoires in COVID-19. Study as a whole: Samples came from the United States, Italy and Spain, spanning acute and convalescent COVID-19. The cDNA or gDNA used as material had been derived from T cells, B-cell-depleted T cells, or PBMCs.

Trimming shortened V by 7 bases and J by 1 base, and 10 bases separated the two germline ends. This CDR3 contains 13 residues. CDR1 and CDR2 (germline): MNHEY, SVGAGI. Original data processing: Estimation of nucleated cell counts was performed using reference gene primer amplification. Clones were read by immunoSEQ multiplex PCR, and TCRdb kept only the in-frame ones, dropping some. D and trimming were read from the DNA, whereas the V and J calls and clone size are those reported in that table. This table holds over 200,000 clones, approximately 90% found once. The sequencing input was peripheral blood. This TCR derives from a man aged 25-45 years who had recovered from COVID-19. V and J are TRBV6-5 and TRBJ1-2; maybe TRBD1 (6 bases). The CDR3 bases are TGTGCCAGCACTGGGACACGTAACTATGGCTACACCTTC. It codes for CASTGTRNYGYTF.